This TCR beta chain appears in the sequencing data of a study of spatial heterogeneity in lung cancer. One entry per CDR3 protein results from TCRdb running MiXCR on the 5' RACE reads. This table holds 85,000 to 100,000 distinct CDR3 sequences, roughly 12% found once. Germline CDR1 is SGHRS and CDR2 is YFSETQ. Losses at the gene ends were 0 bases for V and 2 bases for J; bases not matched to a gene: 2. The CDR3 has 15 amino acids. In this sample, this clonotype turned up a few times. Time point described: sample taken at primary tumor resection. Tumor, nontumor lung or frozen PBMC supplied whole RNA that was sequenced unsorted.

The TCR was taken from a male donor with early-stage non-small cell lung cancer. Sample: PBMCs, taken at surgery. This chain connects TRBV5-1 to TRBJ2-7; 10 positions agree with TRBD2. The CDR3 DNA follows: TGCGCCAGCAGCTTGGGGACTAGCGGTACCTACGAGCAGTACTTC. Amino acids: CASSLGTSGTYEQYF.